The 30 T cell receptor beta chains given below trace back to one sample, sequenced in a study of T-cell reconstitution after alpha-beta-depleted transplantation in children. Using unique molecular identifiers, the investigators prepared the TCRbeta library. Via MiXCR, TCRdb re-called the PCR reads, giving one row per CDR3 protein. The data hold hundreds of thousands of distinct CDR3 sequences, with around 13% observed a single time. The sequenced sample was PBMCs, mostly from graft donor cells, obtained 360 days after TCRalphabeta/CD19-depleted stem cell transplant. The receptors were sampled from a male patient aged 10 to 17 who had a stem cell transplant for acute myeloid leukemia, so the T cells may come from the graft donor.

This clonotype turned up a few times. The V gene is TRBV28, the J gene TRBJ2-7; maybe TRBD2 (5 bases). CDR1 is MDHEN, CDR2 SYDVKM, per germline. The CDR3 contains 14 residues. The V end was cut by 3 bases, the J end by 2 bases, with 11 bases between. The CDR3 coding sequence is TGTGCCAGCAGTTTCGGTAGCGTGACCTACGAGCAGTACTTC. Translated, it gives CASSFGSVTYEQYF.

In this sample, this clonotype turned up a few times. The CDR3 bases are TGTGCCAGCAGTTACTCCAGCGGACAATTCTACGAGCAGTACTTC. Translated, it gives CASSYSSGQFYEQYF. The V and J genes are TRBV6-5 and TRBJ2-7; D might be TRBD1 or TRBD2, each matching 5 bases. Between the trimmed V and J ends, which lost 0 bases and 3 bases, there was a span of 12 bases. Germline lookup yields CDR1 MNHEY and CDR2 SVGAGI. The CDR3 has 15 amino acids.

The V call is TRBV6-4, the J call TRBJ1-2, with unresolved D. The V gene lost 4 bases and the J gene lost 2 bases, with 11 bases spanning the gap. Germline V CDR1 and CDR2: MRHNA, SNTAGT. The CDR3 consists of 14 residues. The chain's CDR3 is CASSATPGNYGYTF. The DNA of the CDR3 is TGTGCCAGCAGTGCCACACCAGGAAACTATGGCTACACCTTC.

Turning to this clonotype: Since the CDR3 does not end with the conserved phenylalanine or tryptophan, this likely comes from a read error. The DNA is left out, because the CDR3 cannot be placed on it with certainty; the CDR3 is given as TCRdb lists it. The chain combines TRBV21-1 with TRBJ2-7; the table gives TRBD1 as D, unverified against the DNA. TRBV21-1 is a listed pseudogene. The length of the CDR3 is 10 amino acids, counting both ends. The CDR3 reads CASTYQGQGN.

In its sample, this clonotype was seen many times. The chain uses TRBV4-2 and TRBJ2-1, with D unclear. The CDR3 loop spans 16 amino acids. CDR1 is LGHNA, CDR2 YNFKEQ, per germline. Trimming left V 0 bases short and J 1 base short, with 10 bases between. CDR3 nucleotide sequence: TGTGCCAGCAGCCAAGATGATGGTGGGTCCTACAATGAGCAGTTCTTC. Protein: CASSQDDGGSYNEQFF.

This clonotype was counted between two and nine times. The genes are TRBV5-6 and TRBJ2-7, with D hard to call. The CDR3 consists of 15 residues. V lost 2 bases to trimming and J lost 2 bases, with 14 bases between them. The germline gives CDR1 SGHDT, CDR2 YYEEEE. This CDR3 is CASSFRRVRPYEQYF. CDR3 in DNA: TGTGCCAGCAGCTTTCGACGGGTCCGTCCCTACGAGCAGTACTTC.

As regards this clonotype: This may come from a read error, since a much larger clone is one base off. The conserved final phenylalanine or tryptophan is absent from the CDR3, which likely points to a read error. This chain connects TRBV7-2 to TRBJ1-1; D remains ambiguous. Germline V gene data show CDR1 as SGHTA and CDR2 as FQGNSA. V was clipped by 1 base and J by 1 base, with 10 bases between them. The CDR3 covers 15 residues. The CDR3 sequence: CASSLVEKSNTEAFS. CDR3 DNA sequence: TGTGCCAGCAGCTTAGTGGAGAAATCGAACACTGAAGCTTTCTCT.

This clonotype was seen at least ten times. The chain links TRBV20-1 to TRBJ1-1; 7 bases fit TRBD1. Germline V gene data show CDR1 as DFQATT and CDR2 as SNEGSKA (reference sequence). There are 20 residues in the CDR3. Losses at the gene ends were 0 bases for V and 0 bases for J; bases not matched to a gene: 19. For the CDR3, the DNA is TGCAGTGCTAGAGAGGCTACAGGGGAGGTGTTTTTGGGTATGAACACTGAAGCTTTCTTT. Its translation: CSAREATGEVFLGMNTEAFF.

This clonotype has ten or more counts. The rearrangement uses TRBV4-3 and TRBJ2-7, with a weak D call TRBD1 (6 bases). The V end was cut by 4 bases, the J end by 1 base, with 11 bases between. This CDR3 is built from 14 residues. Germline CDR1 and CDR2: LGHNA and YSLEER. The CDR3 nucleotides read TGCGCCAGCAGCCCCCGGACAGTGTCCTACGAGCAGTACTTC. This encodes CASSPRTVSYEQYF.

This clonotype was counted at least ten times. In DNA, the CDR3 is TGCAGTACGAAGAAGGTACAGAGCTCCTACAATGAGCAGTTCTTC. Translated: CSTKKVQSSYNEQFF. The chain employs TRBV20-1 and TRBJ2-1, with D unresolved. Trimming took off 8 bases at V and 0 bases at J, with 17 bases between the two ends. The CDR3 contains 15 residues. Germline-derived CDR1 and CDR2 are DFQATT and SNEGSKA (reference sequence).

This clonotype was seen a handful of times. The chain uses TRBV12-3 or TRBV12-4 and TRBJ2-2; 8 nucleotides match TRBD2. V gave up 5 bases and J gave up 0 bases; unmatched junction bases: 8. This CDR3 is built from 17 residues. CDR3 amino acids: CASSPYTSGPNTGELFF. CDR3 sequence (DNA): TGTGCCAGCAGTCCGTATACTAGCGGCCCGAACACCGGGGAGCTGTTTTTT.

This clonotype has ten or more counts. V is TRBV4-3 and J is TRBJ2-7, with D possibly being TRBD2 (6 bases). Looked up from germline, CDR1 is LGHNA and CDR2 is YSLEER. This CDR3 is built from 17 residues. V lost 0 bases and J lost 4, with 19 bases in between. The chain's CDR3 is CASSQDTGVGLGYEQYF. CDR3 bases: TGCGCCAGCAGCCAAGATACGGGGGTAGGCCTGGGATACGAGCAGTACTTC.

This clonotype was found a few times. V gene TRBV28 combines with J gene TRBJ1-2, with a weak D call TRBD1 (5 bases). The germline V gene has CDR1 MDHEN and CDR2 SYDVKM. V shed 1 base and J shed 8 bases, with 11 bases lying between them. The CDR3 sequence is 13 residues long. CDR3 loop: CASSLLQGRGYTF. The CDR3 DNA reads TGTGCCAGCAGTTTATTGCAGGGTCGGGGCTACACCTTC.

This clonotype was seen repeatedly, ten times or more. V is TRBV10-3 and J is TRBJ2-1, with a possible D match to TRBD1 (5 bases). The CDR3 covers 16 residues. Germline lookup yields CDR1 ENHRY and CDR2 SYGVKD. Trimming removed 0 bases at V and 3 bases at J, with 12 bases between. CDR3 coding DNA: TGTGCCATCAGTGAGTCACCGGCAGGGATCTACAATGAGCAGTTCTTC. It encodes CAISESPAGIYNEQFF.

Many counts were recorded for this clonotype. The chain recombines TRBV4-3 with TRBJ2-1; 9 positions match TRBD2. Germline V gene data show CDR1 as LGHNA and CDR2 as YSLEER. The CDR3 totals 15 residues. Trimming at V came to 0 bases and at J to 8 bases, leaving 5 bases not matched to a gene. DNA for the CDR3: TGCGCCAGCAGCCAAGATGCCCGACTAGCGGATGAGCAGTTCTTC. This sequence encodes CASSQDARLADEQFF.

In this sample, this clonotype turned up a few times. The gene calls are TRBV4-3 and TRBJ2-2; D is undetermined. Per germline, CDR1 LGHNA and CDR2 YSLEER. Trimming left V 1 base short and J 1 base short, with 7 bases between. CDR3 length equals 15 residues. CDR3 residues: CASSQVIQNTGELFF. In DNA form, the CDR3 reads TGCGCCAGCAGCCAAGTTATCCAGAACACCGGGGAGCTGTTTTTT.

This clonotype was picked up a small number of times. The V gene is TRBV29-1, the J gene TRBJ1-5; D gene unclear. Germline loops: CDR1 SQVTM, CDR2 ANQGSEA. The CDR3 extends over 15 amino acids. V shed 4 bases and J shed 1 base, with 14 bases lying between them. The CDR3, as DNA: TGCAGCGTTGCGGTACAGCACCAAAGCAATCAGCCCCAGCATTTT. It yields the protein CSVAVQHQSNQPQHF. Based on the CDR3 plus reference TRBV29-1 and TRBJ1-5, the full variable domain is SAVISQKPSRDICQRGTSLTIQCQVDSQVTMMFWYRQQPGQSLTLIATANQGSEATYESGFVIDKFPISRPNLTFSTLTVSNMSPEDSSIYLCSVAVQHQSNQPQHFGDGTRLSIL.

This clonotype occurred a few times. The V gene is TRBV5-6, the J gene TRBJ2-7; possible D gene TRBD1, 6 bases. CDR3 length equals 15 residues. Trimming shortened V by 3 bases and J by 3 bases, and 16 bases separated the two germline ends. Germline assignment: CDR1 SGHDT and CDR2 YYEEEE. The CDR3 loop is CASSSTGNWSYEQYF. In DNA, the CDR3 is TGTGCCAGCAGCTCGACAGGCAATTGGAGCTACGAGCAGTACTTC. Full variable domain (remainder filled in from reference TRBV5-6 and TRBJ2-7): DAGVTQSPTHLIKTRGQQVTLRCSPKSGHDTVSWYQQALGQGPQFIFQYYEEEERQRGNFPDRFSGHQFPNYSSELNVNALLLGDSALYLCASSSTGNWSYEQYFGPGTRLTVT.

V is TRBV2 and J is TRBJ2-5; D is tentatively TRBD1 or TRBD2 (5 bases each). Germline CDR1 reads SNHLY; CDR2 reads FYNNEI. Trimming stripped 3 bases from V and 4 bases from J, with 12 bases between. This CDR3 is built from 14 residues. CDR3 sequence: CASSDPWGRETQYF. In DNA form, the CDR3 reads TGTGCCAGCAGTGACCCCTGGGGGAGAGAGACCCAGTACTTC.

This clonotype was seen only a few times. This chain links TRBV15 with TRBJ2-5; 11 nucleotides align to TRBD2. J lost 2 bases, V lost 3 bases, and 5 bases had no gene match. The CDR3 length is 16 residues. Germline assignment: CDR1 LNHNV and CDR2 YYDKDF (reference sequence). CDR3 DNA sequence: TGTGCCACCAGCAGGACCGGGACTAGCGGACAAGAGACCCAGTACTTC. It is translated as CATSRTGTSGQETQYF. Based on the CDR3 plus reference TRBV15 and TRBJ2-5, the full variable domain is DAMVIQNPRYQVTQFGKPVTLSCSQTLNHNVMYWYQQKSSQAPKLLFHYYDKDFNNEADTPDNFQSRRPNTSFCFLDIRSPGLGDTAMYLCATSRTGTSGQETQYFGPGTRLLVL.

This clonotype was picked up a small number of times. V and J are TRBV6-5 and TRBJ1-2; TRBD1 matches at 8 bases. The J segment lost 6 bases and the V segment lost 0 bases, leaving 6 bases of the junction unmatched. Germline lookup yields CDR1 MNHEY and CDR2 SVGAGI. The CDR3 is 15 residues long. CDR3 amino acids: CASSYSAVTGDGYTF. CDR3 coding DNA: TGTGCCAGCAGTTACTCCGCGGTGACAGGGGATGGCTACACCTTC.

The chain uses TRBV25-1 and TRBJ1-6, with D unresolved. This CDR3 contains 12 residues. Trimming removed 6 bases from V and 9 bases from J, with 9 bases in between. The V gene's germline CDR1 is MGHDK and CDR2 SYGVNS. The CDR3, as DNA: TGTGCCAGCAGCCCGGACCGTTCACCCCTCCACTTT. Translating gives CASSPDRSPLHF.

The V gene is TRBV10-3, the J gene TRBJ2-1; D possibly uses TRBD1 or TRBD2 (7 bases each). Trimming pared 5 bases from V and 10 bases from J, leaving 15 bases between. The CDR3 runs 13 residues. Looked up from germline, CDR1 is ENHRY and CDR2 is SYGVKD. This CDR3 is CAISHDQGGEQFF. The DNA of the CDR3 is TGTGCCATCAGTCACGATCAGGGGGGGGAGCAGTTCTTC.

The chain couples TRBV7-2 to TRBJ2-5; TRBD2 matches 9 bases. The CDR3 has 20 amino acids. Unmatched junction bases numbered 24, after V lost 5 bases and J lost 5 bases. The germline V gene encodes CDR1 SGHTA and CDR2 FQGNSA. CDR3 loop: CASSLQASGGRVFPRETQYF. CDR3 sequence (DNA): TGTGCCAGCAGCCTCCAAGCAAGTGGCGGGAGGGTTTTCCCAAGGGAGACCCAGTACTTC.

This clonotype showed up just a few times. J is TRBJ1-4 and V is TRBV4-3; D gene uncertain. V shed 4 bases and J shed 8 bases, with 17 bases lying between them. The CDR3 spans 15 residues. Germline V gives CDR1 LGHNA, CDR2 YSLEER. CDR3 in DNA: TGCGCCAGCAGCCGGGAAGGGATGATGGAGGAAAAACTGTTTTTT. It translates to CASSREGMMEEKLFF.

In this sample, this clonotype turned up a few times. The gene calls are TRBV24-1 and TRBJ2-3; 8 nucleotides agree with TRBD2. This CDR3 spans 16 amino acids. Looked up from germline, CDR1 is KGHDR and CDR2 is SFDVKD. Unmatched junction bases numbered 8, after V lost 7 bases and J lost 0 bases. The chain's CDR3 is CATSGKASGSTDTQYF. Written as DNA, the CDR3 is TGTGCCACCAGCGGAAAAGCTAGCGGGAGCACAGATACGCAGTATTTT.

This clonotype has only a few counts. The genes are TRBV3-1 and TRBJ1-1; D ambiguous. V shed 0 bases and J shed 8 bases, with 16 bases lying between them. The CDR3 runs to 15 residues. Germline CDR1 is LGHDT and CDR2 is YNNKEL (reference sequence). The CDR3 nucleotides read TGTGCCAGCAGCCAAGATCAATATGCGGGGAAAGAAGCTTTCTTT. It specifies CASSQDQYAGKEAFF.

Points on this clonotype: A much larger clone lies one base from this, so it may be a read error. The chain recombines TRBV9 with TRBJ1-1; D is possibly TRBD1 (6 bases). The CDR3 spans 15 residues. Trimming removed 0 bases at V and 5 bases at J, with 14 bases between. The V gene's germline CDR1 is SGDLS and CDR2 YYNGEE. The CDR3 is CASSVGGGGKTEAFF. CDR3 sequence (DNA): TGTGCCAGCAGCGTAGGTGGAGGGGGGAAAACTGAAGCTTTCTTT.

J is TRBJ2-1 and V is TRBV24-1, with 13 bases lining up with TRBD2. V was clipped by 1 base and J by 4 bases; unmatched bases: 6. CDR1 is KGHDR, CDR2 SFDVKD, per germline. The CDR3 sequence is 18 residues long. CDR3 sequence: CATSDLAPGLAGYNEQFF. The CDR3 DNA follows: TGTGCCACCAGTGATTTAGCTCCGGGACTAGCGGGATACAATGAGCAGTTCTTC.

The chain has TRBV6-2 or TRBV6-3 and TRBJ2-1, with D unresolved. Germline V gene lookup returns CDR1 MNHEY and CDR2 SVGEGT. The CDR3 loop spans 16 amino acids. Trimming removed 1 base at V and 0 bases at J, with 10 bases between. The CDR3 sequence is CASSYFAPSSYNEQFF. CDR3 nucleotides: TGTGCCAGCAGTTACTTTGCGCCCAGCTCCTACAATGAGCAGTTCTTC.